This entry lists 32 T cell receptor beta chains sequenced from one sample in a study of PD-L1 blockade in urothelial cancer. Produced via immunoSEQ multiplex PCR; TCRdb's table is partial and in-frame only. The table has approximately 100,000 clones, around 85% seen once. The sequenced sample was PBMCs, obtained around atezolizumab (anti-PD-L1) treatment. Every receptor here comes from a man aged 50 to 60 with urothelial cancer.

The chain joins TRBV6-5 to TRBJ1-2; a possible D gene is TRBD1 (6 bases). This CDR3 region has 13 residues. Trimming pared 6 bases from V and 1 base from J, leaving 9 bases between. CDR1 and CDR2 (germline): MNHEY, SVGAGI. The CDR3 here is CASRSGVNYGYTF. The CDR3 bases are TGTGCCAGCAGATCAGGGGTTAACTATGGCTACACCTTC.

The CDR3 DNA reads as TGTGCCAGCAGCCGCACAGGGGGAGAATCCGGGGAGCTGTTTTTT. Its translation: CASSRTGGESGELFF. The rearrangement links TRBV5-4 to TRBJ2-2; 8 bases are shared with TRBD1. V lost 4 bases to trimming and J lost 6 bases; unmatched junction nucleotides: 8. CDR3 length: 15 amino acids. From germline, CDR1 is SGHNT and CDR2 YYREEE (reference sequence).

This chain uses TRBV6-1 with TRBJ2-5; D not certain. The V end lost 0 bases, the J end lost 4 bases, and 3 bases lay between the germline ends. Germline CDR1 reads MNHNS; CDR2 reads SASEGT. This CDR3 has 12 residues. CDR3 sequence reads: CASSEAAETQYF. The CDR3 DNA sequence: TGTGCCAGCAGTGAAGCGGCAGAGACCCAGTACTTC.

The chain employs TRBV15 and TRBJ2-2; tentatively, D is TRBD1 (5 bases). The CDR3 is made up of 13 amino acids. Trimming shortened V by 5 bases and J by 5 bases, and 9 bases separated the two germline ends. Germline V gene data show CDR1 as LNHNV and CDR2 as YYDKDF (reference sequence). Here the CDR3 DNA reads TGTGCCACCAGCGGAACAGGAACCGGGGAGCTGTTTTTT. Encoded protein: CATSGTGTGELFF.

This chain joins TRBV2 and TRBJ2-2, with 9 bases lining up with TRBD2. Germline V lookup: CDR1 SNHLY, CDR2 FYNNEI. V dropped 6 bases and J dropped 4; count of bases not matched to a gene: 6. There are 15 residues in the CDR3. For the CDR3, the DNA is TGTGCCAGCAGGCGGGAGGGGTTCGGCACCGGGGAGCTGTTTTTT. Its translation is CASRREGFGTGELFF.

V usage is TRBV5-1 and J usage is TRBJ1-2, with 11 bases lining up with TRBD1. Per the germline V gene, CDR1 is SGHRS and CDR2 is YFSETQ. The CDR3 is made up of 15 amino acids. V was pared by 4 bases and J by 8 bases, with 10 bases of the junction left unmatched. The CDR3 spells CASSLGTGGREGYTF. CDR3 DNA sequence: TGCGCCAGCAGCCTAGGGACAGGGGGACGAGAGGGCTACACCTTC.

J is TRBJ1-1 and V is TRBV28; D not certain. In germline, CDR1 is MDHEN, CDR2 SYDVKM. CDR3 length: 14 residues. Trimming removed 2 bases from V and 3 bases from J, with 10 bases in between. CDR3 region: CASSLLGMYTEAFF. Written as DNA, the CDR3 is TGTGCCAGCAGTTTACTTGGCATGTACACTGAAGCTTTCTTT. Full variable domain (rest looked up from reference TRBV28 and TRBJ1-1): DVKVTQSSRYLVKRTGEKVFLECVQDMDHENMFWYRQDPGLGLRLIYFSYDVKMKEKGDIPEGYSVSREKKERFSLILESASTNQTSMYLCASSLLGMYTEAFFGQGTRLTVV.

V is TRBV27 and J is TRBJ2-2, with D possibly being TRBD1 (6 bases). Trimming took 6 bases from V and 7 from J, leaving 15 bases between them. From germline, CDR1 is MNHEY and CDR2 SMNVEV (reference sequence). The CDR3 extends over 14 amino acids. The CDR3 protein is CASRKLQGSGELFF. As DNA, the CDR3 is TGTGCCAGCAGGAAACTACAGGGTAGCGGGGAGCTGTTTTTT.

The gene calls are TRBV6-1 and TRBJ1-2; D gene ambiguous. Looked up from germline, CDR1 is MNHNS and CDR2 is SASEGT. V lost 2 bases, J lost 4 bases, and 8 bases lay in between. The CDR3 spans 13 residues. The CDR3 region is CASSESNGYGYTF. CDR3 bases: TGTGCCAGCAGTGAATCGAACGGCTATGGCTACACCTTC.

This clone has only one observation. The chain joins TRBV5-4 to TRBJ1-4, with a weak D call TRBD1 (5 bases). Trimming stripped 0 bases from V and 5 bases from J, with 11 bases between. Germline V lookup: CDR1 SGHNT, CDR2 YYREEE (reference sequence). This CDR3 comprises 15 residues. DNA of the CDR3: TGTGCCAGCAGCTTGGCCGCGGGGGGGAATGAAAAACTGTTTTTT. Its translation: CASSLAAGGNEKLFF.

The chain joins TRBV14 to TRBJ1-2; tentative D call: TRBD1 (5 bases). This CDR3 has 14 residues. From germline, CDR1 is SGHDN and CDR2 FVKESK. The V and J ends lost 2 bases and 2 bases respectively, with 9 bases between them. Here the CDR3 reads CASSQNWGNYGYTF. The CDR3 nucleotides are TGTGCCAGCAGCCAAAACTGGGGCAACTATGGCTACACCTTC.

The sample holds one count of this clone. This chain uses TRBV9 with TRBJ2-7; TRBD1 aligns across 8 bases. The CDR3 totals 15 residues. Germline CDR1 SGDLS, CDR2 YYNGEE. Trimming removed 0 bases from V and 4 bases from J; junction bases left unmatched: 6. The CDR3 sequence is CASSVGQGALYEQYF. DNA of the CDR3: TGTGCCAGCAGCGTAGGCCAGGGGGCATTATACGAGCAGTACTTC.

J is TRBJ2-2 and V is TRBV10-3; possible D gene TRBD1, 6 bases. CDR1 and CDR2 from the germline V gene are ENHRY and SYGVKD. The CDR3 is made up of 15 amino acids. V lost 6 bases and J lost 5, with 16 bases in between. CDR3 sequence: CAIRTGLIKTGELFF. In DNA, the CDR3 is TGTGCCATCAGGACAGGCCTGATTAAAACCGGGGAGCTGTTTTTT.

CDR3 protein: CASSPGGLADLDYEQYF. The CDR3 DNA reads as TGCGCCAGCAGCCCGGGGGGACTAGCCGACCTGGACTACGAGCAGTACTTC. This chain joins TRBV5-1 and TRBJ2-7, with 9 bases aligning to TRBD2. CDR1 and CDR2 (germline): SGHRS, YFSETQ. The CDR3 has 17 residues. The V segment lost 4 bases and the J segment 3 bases; nucleotides outside the gene matches: 14. Combining the CDR3 with reference TRBV5-1 and TRBJ2-7 gives the whole variable domain KAGVTQTPRYLIKTRGQQVTLSCSPISGHRSVSWYQQTPGQGLQFLFEYFSETQRNKGNFPGRFSGRQFSNSRSEMNVSTLELGDSALYLCASSPGGLADLDYEQYFGPGTRLTVT.

This clone was recorded once. V gene TRBV6-6 combines with J gene TRBJ1-2; weak D call: TRBD1 (6 bases). The V gene lost 7 bases and the J gene lost 11 bases, with 26 bases spanning the gap. Germline lookup yields CDR1 MNHNY and CDR2 SVGAGI (reference sequence). The CDR3 has 15 residues. CDR3 sequence reads: CASTSGWAGERRYTF. CDR3 in DNA: TGTGCCAGCACCTCAGGGTGGGCAGGGGAGAGAAGGTACACCTTC.

The genes are TRBV19 and TRBJ1-2, with a weak D call TRBD1 (5 bases). Germline V CDR1 and CDR2: LNHDA, SQIVND (reference sequence). The V end lost 10 bases, the J end lost 2 bases, and 11 bases lay between the germline ends. This CDR3 is 12 amino acids long. CDR3 bases: TGTGCCACCCTGACAGCGAACTATGGCTACACCTTC. Its protein is CATLTANYGYTF.

The genes are TRBV7-9 and TRBJ2-1, with 9 bases that match TRBD2. The CDR3 consists of 14 residues. Trimming removed 5 bases from V and 7 bases from J; junction bases left unmatched: 6. Germline lookup yields CDR1 SEHNR and CDR2 FQNEAQ (reference sequence). CDR3 nucleotides: TGTGCCAGCAGCCCGCGACTAGCGGTTAATGAGCAGTTCTTC. Translating it yields CASSPRLAVNEQFF.

The J gene is TRBJ2-5, the V gene TRBV11-2; D remains unclear. This CDR3 region has 13 residues. Trimming removed 3 bases from V and 4 bases from J, with 9 bases in between. Per germline, CDR1 SGHAT and CDR2 FQNNGV. The DNA of the CDR3 is TGTGCCAGCAGCTTGAGTATCCGAGAGACCCAGTACTTC. Residues: CASSLSIRETQYF.

The chain recombines TRBV9 with TRBJ1-5, with D maybe TRBD1 (6 bases). Germline V gene sequence: CDR1 SGDLS, CDR2 YYNGEE. V lost 3 bases and J 4 bases, leaving 11 bases between the germline ends. CDR3 length: 14 residues. CDR3 sequence (DNA): TGTGCCAGCAGCGCAACAGGGCGGAATCAGCCCCAGCATTTT. It yields the protein CASSATGRNQPQHF.

CDR3 in amino acids: CASSSYSGRSSYEQYF. In DNA, the CDR3 is TGTGCCAGCAGTTCCTATAGCGGGAGGAGCTCCTACGAGCAGTACTTC. J is TRBJ2-7 and V is TRBV27, with TRBD2 identical over 10 bases. V shed 4 bases, J shed 0 bases, and the junction held 6 bases outside the gene matches. The CDR3 sequence is 16 residues long. Germline-derived CDR1 and CDR2 are MNHEY and SMNVEV (reference sequence).

The chain combines TRBV30 with TRBJ2-1; the D is unclear. V was clipped by 4 bases and J by 7 bases, with 17 bases between them. Germline V gene sequence: CDR1 GTSNPN, CDR2 SVGIG (reference sequence). This CDR3 comprises 14 residues. CDR3: CAWKSSPGRNEQFF. CDR3 nucleotide sequence: TGTGCCTGGAAGTCGAGCCCAGGAAGGAATGAGCAGTTCTTC.

This clone was recorded once. The J gene is TRBJ2-4, the V gene TRBV28; maybe TRBD1 (6 bases). The CDR3 runs 14 residues. The V end lost 6 bases, the J end lost 2 bases, and 11 bases lay between the germline ends. Germline-derived CDR1 and CDR2 are MDHEN and SYDVKM. The CDR3: CASRPTGTKNIQYF. The CDR3 DNA sequence: TGTGCCAGCAGGCCAACAGGGACCAAAAACATTCAGTACTTC. The full variable domain, completed using reference TRBV28 and TRBJ2-4, is DVKVTQSSRYLVKRTGEKVFLECVQDMDHENMFWYRQDPGLGLRLIYFSYDVKMKEKGDIPEGYSVSREKKERFSLILESASTNQTSMYLCASRPTGTKNIQYFGAGTRLSVL.

The J gene is TRBJ2-3, the V gene TRBV11-2; 13 positions match TRBD2. Trimming at V came to 5 bases and at J to 1 base, leaving 3 bases not matched to a gene. The CDR3 contains 16 residues. The germline gives CDR1 SGHAT, CDR2 FQNNGV. CDR3 DNA: TGTGCCAGCAGCCGGACTAGCGGGAGTGGCACAGATACGCAGTATTTT. This gives the protein CASSRTSGSGTDTQYF.

The chain uses TRBV5-1 and TRBJ1-1; D is undetermined. The germline CDR1 and CDR2 sequences are SGHRS and YFSETQ. The V end was cut by 3 bases, the J end by 2 bases, with 17 bases between. This CDR3 is 16 amino acids long. This CDR3 is CASSSGRGGGNTEAFF. CDR3 coding DNA: TGCGCCAGCAGCTCCGGACGGGGAGGTGGCAACACTGAAGCTTTCTTT.

The gene calls are TRBV19 and TRBJ1-1; D is undetermined. The V gene's germline CDR1 is LNHDA and CDR2 SQIVND (reference sequence). The CDR3 loop spans 13 amino acids. The germline V and J ends were trimmed by 6 bases and 3 bases, with 11 bases remaining between them. The CDR3 region has the DNA TGTGCCAGTAGACTGGATCTAGACACTGAAGCTTTCTTT. Protein product: CASRLDLDTEAFF.

The genes are TRBV28 and TRBJ2-5, with D tentatively TRBD1 (5 bases). V lost 7 bases, J lost 7 bases, and 16 bases lay in between. In germline, CDR1 is MDHEN, CDR2 SYDVKM. The length of the CDR3 is 13 residues. The CDR3 protein is CASNQGPVWTQYF. The CDR3 DNA reads as TGTGCCAGCAACCAGGGCCCGGTTTGGACCCAGTACTTC.

The table lists this clone with a count of one. The chain combines TRBV19 with TRBJ2-1, with TRBD2 identical over 9 bases. CDR1 is LNHDA, CDR2 SQIVND, per germline (reference sequence). V lost 2 bases, J lost 5 bases, and 10 bases stayed unmatched. The length of the CDR3 is 17 residues. CDR3 nucleotide sequence: TGTGCCAGTAGTATAAGGTGGGGACTAGCTTTCGACAATGAGCAGTTCTTC. Residues: CASSIRWGLAFDNEQFF.

The V call is TRBV2, the J call TRBJ2-1; 8 positions match TRBD1. Trimming took 3 bases from V and 7 from J; bases not matched to a gene: 5. CDR1 and CDR2 from the germline V gene are SNHLY and FYNNEI. The CDR3 loop spans 14 amino acids. This CDR3 reads CASSERTGRNEQFF. CDR3 in DNA: TGTGCCAGCAGTGAGCGGACAGGGAGAAATGAGCAGTTCTTC.

The V gene is TRBV7-6, the J gene TRBJ2-1; 10 bases are shared with TRBD1. CDR1 is SGHVS, CDR2 FNYEAQ, per germline. The trim removed 0 bases at V and 10 bases at J, leaving 9 bases unmatched. CDR3 length equals 16 residues. The CDR3 loop reads CASSLAGTGVGSEQFF. The CDR3 DNA reads TGTGCCAGCAGCTTAGCGGGGACAGGGGTTGGATCAGAGCAGTTCTTC.

This chain uses TRBV27 with TRBJ2-4, with D perhaps matching TRBD2 (6 bases). V was shortened by 6 bases and J by 1 base, with 28 bases between the two germline ends. This CDR3 comprises 20 residues. Germline assignment: CDR1 MNHEY and CDR2 SMNVEV (reference sequence). CDR3 coding DNA: TGTGCCAGCAGCCCCTTGCGGGCGGGGATGAGGGGTCCGGCCAAAAACATTCAGTACTTC. This encodes CASSPLRAGMRGPAKNIQYF.

Only a few counts were recorded for this clone. V usage is TRBV5-1 and J usage is TRBJ2-2; 13 bases match TRBD2. Trimming cost V 2 bases and J 7 bases; bases outside gene matches: 5. The germline V gene encodes CDR1 SGHRS and CDR2 YFSETQ. The CDR3 runs to 16 residues. CDR3: CASSLLAGGPGGELFF. In DNA, the CDR3 is TGCGCCAGCAGCTTACTAGCGGGAGGGCCCGGCGGGGAGCTGTTTTTT.

The chain links TRBV7-9 to TRBJ1-1; D not certain. The CDR3 totals 14 residues. Trimming left V 1 base short and J 0 bases short, with 6 bases between. The V gene's germline CDR1 is SEHNR and CDR2 FQNEAQ (reference sequence). The CDR3 loop reads CASSLGSMNTEAFF. Written as DNA, the CDR3 is TGTGCCAGCAGCTTAGGGAGCATGAACACTGAAGCTTTCTTT.